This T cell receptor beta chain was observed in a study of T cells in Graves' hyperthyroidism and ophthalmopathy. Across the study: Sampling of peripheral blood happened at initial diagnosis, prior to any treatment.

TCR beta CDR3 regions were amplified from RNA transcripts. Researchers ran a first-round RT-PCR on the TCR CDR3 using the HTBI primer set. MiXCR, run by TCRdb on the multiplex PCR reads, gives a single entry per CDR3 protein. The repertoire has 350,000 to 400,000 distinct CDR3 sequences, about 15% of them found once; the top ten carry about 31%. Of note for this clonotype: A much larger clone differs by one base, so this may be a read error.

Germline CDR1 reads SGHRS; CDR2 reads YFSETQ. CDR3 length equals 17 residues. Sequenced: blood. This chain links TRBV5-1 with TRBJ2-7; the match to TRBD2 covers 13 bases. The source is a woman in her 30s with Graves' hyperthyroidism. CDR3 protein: CASSLAVGLAGSYGQYF. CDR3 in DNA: TGCGCCAGCAGCTTGGCTGTGGGACTAGCGGGAAGCTACGGGCAGTACTTC. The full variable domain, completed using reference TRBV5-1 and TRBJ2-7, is KAGVTQTPRYLIKTRGQQVTLSCSPISGHRSVSWYQQTPGQGLQFLFEYFSETQRNKGNFPGRFSGRQFSNSRSEMNVSTLELGDSALYLCASSLAVGLAGSYGQYFGPGTRLTVT.